The next 9 T cell receptor beta chains were all read from a single sample in a study of cytomegalovirus exposure and HLA in healthy donors. 60 Vbeta and 13 Jbeta primers were used in PCR. This table comes from immunoSEQ multiplex PCR, and its TCRdb copy is limited to in-frame clones, with some not included. This table has 100,000 to 120,000 clones, under 70% appearing once. Sample: PBMCs. The receptors originated from a man between 18 and 35 years old in good health and CMV-seropositive.

The chain recombines TRBV19 with TRBJ2-6; D unclear. CDR1 and CDR2 (germline): LNHDA, SQIVND (reference sequence). The V gene lost 1 base and the J gene lost 1 base, with 2 bases spanning the gap. This CDR3 has 14 residues. The CDR3 sequence: CASSIASGANVLTF. The CDR3 coding sequence is TGTGCCAGTAGTATAGCGTCTGGGGCCAACGTCCTGACTTTC.

This clone was seen more than once but under ten times. The rearrangement joins TRBV7-9 to TRBJ1-1; D gene unclear. The V gene lost 1 base and the J gene lost 5 bases, with 5 bases spanning the gap. Looked up from germline, CDR1 is SEHNR and CDR2 is FQNEAQ (reference sequence). The CDR3 is made up of 12 amino acids. The CDR3 loop reads CASSLVSTEAFF. The CDR3 DNA reads as TGTGCCAGCAGCTTAGTGTCTACTGAAGCTTTCTTT.

The genes are TRBV18 and TRBJ2-5; 7 bases agree with TRBD2. Germline CDR1 reads KGHSH; CDR2 reads LQKENI. The V segment lost 4 bases and the J segment 3 bases; nucleotides outside the gene matches: 8. The CDR3 extends over 15 amino acids. DNA for the CDR3: TGTGCCAGCTCACTGGGAGGGGTTTCGAAAGAGACCCAGTACTTC. The encoded protein is CASSLGGVSKETQYF.

This clone was observed a few times. The chain combines TRBV14 with TRBJ2-3; a possible D gene is TRBD2 (6 bases). V gave up 0 bases and J gave up 10 bases, with 14 bases separating them. CDR1 is SGHDN, CDR2 FVKESK, per germline. This CDR3 comprises 14 residues. CDR3 protein: CASSQDGGMSSQYF. In DNA form, the CDR3 reads TGTGCCAGCAGCCAAGATGGAGGGATGAGTTCGCAGTATTTT.

This rearrangement joins TRBV15 to TRBJ1-6; no firm D call. This CDR3 has 15 residues. Germline CDR1 and CDR2: LNHNV and YYDKDF (reference sequence). Trimming pared 2 bases from V and 8 bases from J, leaving 13 bases between. The CDR3 here is CATSRSRNNHSPLHF. The CDR3 DNA reads as TGTGCCACCAGCAGATCGAGGAACAATCATTCACCCCTCCACTTT.

The chain is built from TRBV30 and TRBJ2-7, with a possible D match to TRBD2 (7 bases). CDR1 GTSNPN and CDR2 SVGIG come from the germline V gene (reference sequence). The CDR3 covers 13 residues. The V end was cut by 4 bases, the J end by 5 bases, with 15 bases between. Here the CDR3 reads CAWNTGRGNEQYF. The CDR3 bases are TGTGCCTGGAATACAGGGAGGGGAAACGAGCAGTACTTC. The full variable domain, completed using reference TRBV30 and TRBJ2-7, is SQTIHQWPATLVQPVGSPLSLECTVEGTSNPNLYWYRQAAGRGLQLLFYSVGIGQISSEVPQNLSASRPQDRQFILSSKKLLLSDSGFYLCAWNTGRGNEQYFGPGTRLTVT.

The chain carries TRBV11-2 and TRBJ1-5, with 9 bases aligning to TRBD1. This CDR3 is built from 15 residues. The ends lost 1 base at V and 2 bases at J; junction bases unmatched: 0. CDR1 SGHAT and CDR2 FQNNGV come from the germline V gene. Here the CDR3 DNA reads TGTGCCAGCAGCTTAGGACAGGGGGGCAATCAGCCCCAGCATTTT. It is translated as CASSLGQGGNQPQHF. The full variable domain, rest sourced from reference TRBV11-2 and TRBJ1-5, is EAGVAQSPRYKIIEKRQSVAFWCNPISGHATLYWYQQILGQGPKLLIQFQNNGVVDDSQLPKDRFSAERLKGVDSTLKIQPAKLEDSAVYLCASSLGQGGNQPQHFGDGTRLSIL.

The chain combines TRBV2 with TRBJ2-5; 7 bases align to TRBD2. The J segment lost 1 base and the V segment lost 7 bases, leaving 6 bases of the junction unmatched. This CDR3 contains 14 residues. Germline values: CDR1 SNHLY, CDR2 FYNNEI. The CDR3 is CASKRGPPQETQYF. The CDR3 bases are TGTGCCAGCAAGCGGGGCCCACCCCAAGAGACCCAGTACTTC.

The chain couples TRBV7-2 to TRBJ2-5; unclear D gene. This CDR3 is built from 13 residues. Trimming cost V 4 bases and J 5 bases, with 11 bases left between them. Per the germline V gene, CDR1 is SGHTA and CDR2 is FQGNSA. CDR3 region: CASSSRNGETQYF. The DNA for the CDR3 is TGTGCCAGCAGCTCGAGAAACGGGGAGACCCAGTACTTC. Complete variable domain (other parts from reference TRBV7-2 and TRBJ2-5): GAGVSQSPSNKVTEKGKDVELRCDPISGHTALYWYRQSLGQGLEFLIYFQGNSAPDKSGLPSDRFSAERTGGSVSTLTIQRTQQEDSAVYLCASSSRNGETQYFGPGTRLLVL.